This T cell receptor (beta chain) was obtained from a study of cytomegalovirus exposure and HLA in healthy donors. General study results and limits: Highly shared variants forming one cluster were likely a sequencing artifact. In a later analysis, V- and J-gene trimming of beta chains associated with a DCLRE1C missense variant, replicated independently. Per a later analysis, 15,000 to 20,000 TCR beta sequences showed association with HLA alleles at 0.05 false discovery rate.

The PCR ran on 60 Vbeta and 13 Jbeta primers. Sequencing was performed with immunoSEQ multiplex PCR; in TCRdb, only in-frame clones are kept and a portion is missing. There are 160,000 or so clones in the sample; roughly 80% occur only once, and 9.7% lies in the top ten. About this clone: Its matching antigen is unknown.

As for the donors, each was a healthy bone marrow donor. This TCR came from a man between 18 and 35 years old in good health and CMV-seropositive. The sample was PBMCs.

The CDR3 coding sequence is TGTGCCAGCAGCGCCTCAGGGGGCGGGTACGAAAAACTGTTTTTT. Protein: CASSASGGGYEKLFF. The chain recombines TRBV7-9 with TRBJ1-4; TRBD1 aligns across 8 bases. V trimming: 5 bases; J trimming: 8 bases; junction bases outside the gene matches: 10. Germline CDR1 reads SEHNR; CDR2 reads FQNEAQ (reference sequence). The CDR3 length is 15 residues.